A single sample is the source of the 7 T cell receptor beta chains below, sequenced in a study of shared T cell receptors in the human thymus. Data came from immunoSEQ multiplex PCR; TCRdb stores just in-frame clones and leaves some out. Altogether about 610,000 clones are present, around 87% being singletons, with the ten largest covering over 0.008%. These sequences were also reported in another study, on human thymus T cells.

Source material: thymocytes. The receptors derive from a boy under three years old with a congenital heart defect.

This rearrangement joins TRBV6-6 to TRBJ2-5, with TRBD2 identical over 8 bases. Germline CDR1 and CDR2: MNHNY and SVGAGI (reference sequence). The CDR3 covers 14 residues. The V and J ends lost 6 bases and 2 bases, in that order; junction bases with no gene match: 5. The CDR3 DNA reads TGTGCCAGCAGCCTTAGCGGGATGCAAGAGACCCAGTACTTC. This translates into CASSLSGMQETQYF.

This clone is a singleton in its sample. CDR3 sequence: CSDSSGSWKDEQFF. The DNA of the CDR3 is TGCAGCGACTCTAGCGGGAGCTGGAAGGATGAGCAGTTCTTC. V is TRBV29-1 and J is TRBJ2-1; 10 nucleotides agree with TRBD2. Germline-derived CDR1 and CDR2 are SQVTM and ANQGSEA. The CDR3 is 14 residues long. V shed 7 bases and J 8 bases; nucleotides not matched to a gene: 11.

The chain links TRBV15 to TRBJ2-3, with 14 bases matching TRBD2. The CDR3 totals 21 residues. The germline CDR1 and CDR2 sequences are LNHNV and YYDKDF (reference sequence). The V segment lost 2 bases and the J segment 6 bases; nucleotides outside the gene matches: 19. The CDR3, as DNA: TGTGCCACCAGCAGAAGAATCATCAGGGGGGGGACTAGCGGGAGTTTGGATACGCAGTATTTT. Encoded protein: CATSRRIIRGGTSGSLDTQYF.

V gene TRBV27 combines with J gene TRBJ2-1, with TRBD1 identical over 7 bases. Trimming removed 8 bases from V and 2 bases from J; junction bases left unmatched: 6. The CDR3 length is 14 residues. Per the germline V gene, CDR1 is MNHEY and CDR2 is SMNVEV (reference sequence). The DNA for the CDR3 is TGTGCCAGCCCAGACAGGGTCCCCTACAATGAGCAGTTCTTC. Protein: CASPDRVPYNEQFF.

The chain combines TRBV5-5 with TRBJ2-5, with 10 bases identical to TRBD1. Germline V gene data show CDR1 as SGHKS and CDR2 as YYEKEE (reference sequence). The junction had 10 bases not matched to a gene; V was cut back by 3 bases and J by 5 bases. The length of the CDR3 is 16 residues. The CDR3 bases are TGTGCCAGCAGCTCCCGACAGGGGGCCTCACGCGAGACCCAGTACTTC. Translating it yields CASSSRQGASRETQYF.

This clone was detected only once. The V gene is TRBV15, the J gene TRBJ2-1, with TRBD2 matching 11 bases. Germline trimming cut 0 bases from V and 8 bases from J; bases unmatched to any gene: 6. The CDR3 runs 16 residues. The germline CDR1 and CDR2 sequences are LNHNV and YYDKDF (reference sequence). Here the CDR3 reads CATSRESLAGGDEQFF. Here the CDR3 DNA reads TGTGCCACCAGCAGAGAATCTCTAGCGGGAGGCGATGAGCAGTTCTTC.

The V call is TRBV28, the J call TRBJ1-5; D is possibly TRBD1 (6 bases). Trimming stripped 6 bases from V and 0 bases from J, with 18 bases between. The CDR3 runs 17 residues. The germline CDR1 and CDR2 sequences are MDHEN and SYDVKM. DNA of the CDR3: TGTGCCAGCAGCCCACCCGGGACACTTTATAGCAATCAGCCCCAGCATTTT. Translating it yields CASSPPGTLYSNQPQHF.